These 4 T cell receptor beta chains were sequenced from one sample in a study of OX40 agonist ivuxolimab in advanced cancers. Assay used: immunoSEQ multiplex PCR; TCRdb lists only in-frame clones, some missing. This repertoire shows about 67,000 clones, 80% to 90% found once; its top ten account for 2% to 2.5%. Source: CD4+ or CD8+ T cells sorted from blood, taken in a trial of the OX40 agonist ivuxolimab. The receptors come from an adult with an advanced solid tumor such as melanoma, head and neck, liver or kidney cancer.

This clone turned up a few times. The DNA of the CDR3 is TGTGCCAGCAGTCCCTTGGACGAGCAGTACTTC. Protein sequence: CASSPLDEQYF. This rearrangement joins TRBV7-8 to TRBJ2-7; D remains ambiguous. This CDR3 has 11 residues. Trimming shortened V by 6 bases and J by 5 bases, and 8 bases separated the two germline ends. Germline assignment: CDR1 SGHVS and CDR2 FQNEAQ.

This rearrangement joins TRBV7-2 to TRBJ1-4; D gene unclear. Looked up from germline, CDR1 is SGHTA and CDR2 is FQGNSA. The CDR3 runs to 14 residues. The V gene lost 1 base and the J gene lost 4 bases, with 7 bases spanning the gap. This chain's CDR3 is CASSLVRSNEKLFF. The CDR3 DNA reads as TGTGCCAGCAGCTTAGTTAGGAGTAATGAAAAACTGTTTTTT.

The table lists this clone with a count of one. CDR3 in amino acids: CASSHAGGREETQYF. The CDR3, as DNA: TGCGCCAGCAGCCACGCCGGGGGAAGAGAAGAGACCCAGTACTTC. V usage is TRBV4-1 and J usage is TRBJ2-5, with D possibly matching TRBD2 (6 bases). Germline V gene lookup returns CDR1 MGHRA and CDR2 YSYEKL. Deletions cut 3 bases from V and 3 bases from J, with 14 bases between. The CDR3 contains 15 residues.

The genes are TRBV5-1 and TRBJ1-1, with TRBD1 identical over 8 bases. The germline V gene has CDR1 SGHRS and CDR2 YFSETQ. The CDR3 consists of 15 residues. With 4 bases clipped from V and 5 bases from J, the junction kept 10 bases outside the gene matches. CDR3 in amino acids: CASSPRGQGRTEAFF. The CDR3 DNA reads TGCGCCAGCAGCCCACGAGGACAGGGCCGGACTGAAGCTTTCTTT.